These 14 T cell receptor beta chains came from one sample sequenced in a study of T-cell reconstitution after alpha-beta-depleted transplantation in children. It was with unique molecular identifiers that the TCRbeta library was prepared. TCRdb ran MiXCR on the PCR reads and lists one entry per CDR3 protein. The table lists about 90,000 distinct CDR3 sequences, roughly 15% of them singletons, with roughly a fifth in the top ten. The sequences come from PBMCs, mostly from graft donor cells, collected 180 days after TCRalphabeta/CD19-depleted stem cell transplant. Every receptor here comes from a male patient between 2 and 15 years old who had a stem cell transplant for acute lymphoblastic leukemia, so the T cells may come from the graft donor.

This clonotype was counted ten times or more. This chain uses TRBV6-1 with TRBJ1-5, with TRBD1 as a possible D gene (6 bases). This CDR3 region has 16 residues. Germline loops: CDR1 MNHNS, CDR2 SASEGT. The V end lost 6 bases, the J end lost 0 bases, and 15 bases lay between the germline ends. The CDR3: CASRSLQGNSNQPQHF. DNA for the CDR3: TGTGCCAGCAGGTCGTTACAGGGCAATAGCAATCAGCCCCAGCATTTT.

This clonotype was seen at least ten times. The chain uses TRBV29-1 and TRBJ2-2; 8 nucleotides line up with TRBD1. The V segment lost 6 bases and the J segment 4 bases; nucleotides outside the gene matches: 7. The CDR3 loop spans 14 amino acids. CDR1 and CDR2 (germline): SQVTM, ANQGSEA. The CDR3 region is CSVARGRGTGELFF. The DNA for the CDR3 is TGCAGCGTAGCCAGGGGGCGCGGCACCGGGGAGCTGTTTTTT.

Only a few counts were recorded for this clonotype. V and J are TRBV20-1 and TRBJ2-7; D is unresolved. The germline CDR1 and CDR2 sequences are DFQATT and SNEGSKA (reference sequence). This CDR3 contains 14 residues. The ends were cut back, 1 base at V and 4 bases at J, with 14 bases in the middle. CDR3 nucleotide sequence: TGCAGTGCTAGAGCCCTGAGCTTCGGGTACGAGCAGTACTTC. Translation: CSARALSFGYEQYF.

In its sample, this clonotype was seen many times. V is TRBV7-9 and J is TRBJ1-1; possibly TRBD1 for D (5 bases). V was shortened by 6 bases and J by 3 bases, with 8 bases between the two germline ends. The CDR3 is made up of 12 amino acids. CDR1 is SEHNR and CDR2 is FQNEAQ in the germline V gene (reference sequence). CDR3: CASSTGYTEAFF. The CDR3 DNA is TGTGCCAGCAGTACAGGTTACACTGAAGCTTTCTTT.

The J gene is TRBJ2-6, the V gene TRBV5-1, with D possibly being TRBD1 (5 bases). The CDR3 has 17 amino acids. Trimming removed 4 bases from V and 7 bases from J, with 21 bases in between. Germline-derived CDR1 and CDR2 are SGHRS and YFSETQ. CDR3 sequence reads: CASSPARRQSLANVLTF. CDR3 nucleotides: TGCGCCAGCAGCCCGGCCAGGAGACAGTCCCTAGCCAACGTCCTGACTTTC.

This clonotype was picked up a small number of times. The gene calls are TRBV27 and TRBJ2-3, with D perhaps matching TRBD1 (7 bases). CDR1 MNHEY and CDR2 SMNVEV come from the germline V gene (reference sequence). This CDR3 region has 15 residues. V was pared by 5 bases and J by 3 bases, with 15 bases between. The CDR3 DNA reads TGTGCCAGCAGTACCTACAGGGGAGGAACAGATACGCAGTATTTT. Protein: CASSTYRGGTDTQYF.

This clonotype has only a few counts. The chain is built from TRBV21-1 and TRBJ2-3; TRBD2, the table's D call, lacks a check against the DNA. TRBV21-1 is a recognized pseudogene. The CDR3 runs 16 residues. This CDR3 is CASSPNGGYSTDTQYF. The CDR3 DNA sequence: TGTGCCAGCAGCCCTAACGGGGGGTATAGCACAGATACGCAGTATTTT.

The rearrangement uses TRBV29-1 and TRBJ2-1; a weak D match, TRBD1 (6 bases). The V gene lost 6 bases and the J gene lost 3 bases, with 15 bases spanning the gap. The CDR3 runs 14 residues. Germline values: CDR1 SQVTM, CDR2 ANQGSEA. The CDR3: CSVPQGYVYNEQFF. The CDR3 DNA follows: TGCAGCGTCCCACAGGGCTACGTCTACAATGAGCAGTTCTTC.

The CDR3 coding sequence is TGTGCCAGCACCCAAAAATTCGGGACAGGGTCTCATCAGCCCCAGCATTTT. Translating gives CASTQKFGTGSHQPQHF. This chain joins TRBV7-4 and TRBJ1-5; 9 nucleotides line up with TRBD1. Trimming at V came to 7 bases and at J to 5 bases, leaving 15 bases not matched to a gene. The CDR3 is 17 residues long. CDR1 is SGHVT, CDR2 SQSDAQ, per germline.

V gene TRBV20-1 combines with J gene TRBJ1-5; tentative D call: TRBD1 (5 bases). The V gene's germline CDR1 is DFQATT and CDR2 SNEGSKA (reference sequence). The germline V and J ends were trimmed by 0 bases and 6 bases, with 12 bases remaining between them. This CDR3 is 14 amino acids long. The CDR3 loop reads CSARDVGLGQPQHF. The DNA of the CDR3 is TGCAGTGCTAGAGATGTGGGGCTGGGTCAGCCCCAGCATTTT.

This clonotype appeared a few times. For the CDR3, the DNA is TGTGCCAGCAGCTTAGGCCTAACAGGGGGCTGGTCCAATGAGCAGTTCTTC. This encodes CASSLGLTGGWSNEQFF. This chain links TRBV13 with TRBJ2-1, with 9 bases aligning to TRBD1. This CDR3 spans 17 amino acids. Germline V gene data show CDR1 as PRHDT and CDR2 as FYEKMQ (reference sequence). Trimming took 0 bases from V and 6 from J; bases not matched to a gene: 9.

The genes are TRBV20-1 and TRBJ2-7; 8 positions match TRBD2. J lost 4 bases, V lost 3 bases, and 5 bases had no gene match. Per germline, CDR1 DFQATT and CDR2 SNEGSKA (reference sequence). This CDR3 region has 13 residues. CDR3 nucleotides: TGCAGTGCTAGTAGGACTAGCTCTTACGAGCAGTACTTC. It translates to CSASRTSSYEQYF.

V usage is TRBV10-3 and J usage is TRBJ1-5; 7 positions match TRBD1. The junction had 7 bases not matched to a gene; V was cut back by 6 bases and J by 2 bases. The CDR3 is 15 amino acids. CDR1 ENHRY and CDR2 SYGVKD come from the germline V gene. The CDR3 spells CAISDREGRNQPQHF. Written as DNA, the CDR3 is TGTGCCATCAGCGACAGGGAAGGTCGCAATCAGCCCCAGCATTTT.

CDR3 sequence (DNA): TGTGCCAGCAGCCCGCGGACGACGGGCAATGAGCAGTTCTTC. Translated: CASSPRTTGNEQFF. The rearrangement uses TRBV14 and TRBJ2-1; D unclear. There are 14 residues in the CDR3. V shed 4 bases and J shed 6 bases, with 13 bases lying between them. CDR1 is SGHDN, CDR2 FVKESK, per germline.